This T cell receptor (beta chain) was observed in a study of shared clonotypes between healthy human individuals. This clone was counted once. Profiling relied on immunoSEQ multiplex PCR, and the TCRdb table lists in-frame clones only, not all of them. Here the sample spans roughly 1 million clones, roughly 70% being singletons. Trimming left V 0 bases short and J 9 bases short, with 12 bases between. Germline assignment: CDR1 ENHRY and CDR2 SYGVKD. This CDR3 is built from 14 residues. Input material: memory CD4+ T cells sorted from blood. The subset denotes: CD45RA-negative fraction. The chain recombines TRBV10-3 with TRBJ2-4; D gene unclear. The source is a man aged 18 to 30 in good health. The CDR3: CAISESGKLSIQYF. The CDR3 DNA follows: TGTGCCATCAGTGAGTCAGGGAAACTGAGCATTCAGTACTTC.